This T cell receptor (beta chain) emerged from a study of blood T cell repertoires in COVID-19. On the study more broadly: Sites across the United States, Italy and Spain contributed samples from acute and convalescent COVID-19.

In the study's own analysis: Amplification of reference gene primers was used by the study to estimate nucleated cell counts. TCRdb's table, derived via immunoSEQ multiplex PCR, lists solely in-frame clones and lacks some. Clone size and the V and J calls come from that table; the DNA yielded D and trimming. The profile shows roughly 230,000 clones, roughly 86% of them singletons. Germline V gene lookup returns CDR1 SGHAT and CDR2 FQNNGV. CDR3 length: 14 amino acids. V was cut by 5 bases and J by 7 bases, with 17 bases left in between. V and J are TRBV11-2 and TRBJ1-2; a weak D match, TRBD1 (6 bases). Sample: peripheral blood. The clonotype was recovered from a human donor in a cohort sampled during active COVID-19. Here the CDR3 DNA reads TGTGCCAGCAGCACGGACAGCGGGAAGATTGGCTACACCTTC. Its translation is CASSTDSGKIGYTF.